Given below is one T cell receptor (beta chain) in context. The antigen remains unidentified. Using immunoSEQ multiplex PCR, the repertoire was profiled, and TCRdb retains in-frame clones only, with some absent. The sample yields fewer than 20,000 clones, just under 75% seen once. CDR1 is ENHRY, CDR2 SYGVKD, per germline. CDR3 length equals 16 residues. The ends lost 0 bases at V and 4 bases at J; junction bases unmatched: 2. This sample stems from a study of OX40 agonist ivuxolimab in advanced cancers. Study-level background: Ivuxolimab doses were 0.01, 0.1, 0.3, 1.5, 3 or 10 mg/kg every 2 weeks. Findings and caveats of the study: The average count of expanded clones was higher among CD8+ T cells than among CD4+. Clonal expansion by week 6 occurred in CD4+ and CD8+ blood T cells (at 0.1 to 3.0 mg/kg).

The rearrangement uses TRBV10-3 and TRBJ2-1, with 11 bases that match TRBD2. The sample was CD4+ or CD8+ T cells sorted from blood, taken in a trial of the OX40 agonist ivuxolimab. The sequence was collected from an adult with an advanced solid tumor such as melanoma, head and neck, liver or kidney cancer. Here the CDR3 reads CAISESGTSGYNEQFF. The DNA for the CDR3 is TGTGCCATCAGTGAGTCGGGGACTAGCGGATACAATGAGCAGTTCTTC.